These 28 T cell receptor beta chains were sequenced from one sample in a study. Tregs were sorted as CD4+CD25+CD127-/low cells. Using its own MiXCR run on the 5' RACE reads, TCRdb lists one record per CDR3 protein. The sample has approximately 60,000 distinct CDR3 sequences, roughly 28% seen once. The sequencing input was tumor-infiltrating Tregs sorted from the breast tumor. Receptors originate from a female donor with breast cancer.

The chain employs TRBV6-1 and TRBJ1-6; a possible D gene is TRBD1 (6 bases). V was pared by 8 bases and J by 7 bases, with 18 bases between. The CDR3 consists of 15 residues. Germline V gene data show CDR1 as MNHNS and CDR2 as SASEGT. CDR3 protein: CASLPMTGENSPLHF. In DNA, the CDR3 is TGTGCCAGCTTGCCCATGACAGGAGAAAATTCACCCCTCCACTTT.

The V and J genes are TRBV20-1 and TRBJ2-2; D is ambiguous. Germline CDR1 and CDR2: DFQATT and SNEGSKA (reference sequence). The CDR3 totals 15 residues. The germline V and J ends were trimmed by 0 bases and 7 bases, with 15 bases remaining between them. In nucleotides, the CDR3 is TGCAGTGCTAGAGATCAACGGCGACTGAGCGGGGAGCTGTTTTTT. Translating gives CSARDQRRLSGELFF.

This clonotype has more than one count but fewer than ten. This chain links TRBV10-3 with TRBJ2-2; D gene unclear. The CDR3 runs to 12 residues. Trimming shortened V by 9 bases and J by 4 bases, and 9 bases separated the two germline ends. CDR1 is ENHRY, CDR2 SYGVKD, per germline. The chain's CDR3 is CAMQSGTGELFF. The CDR3 DNA sequence: TGTGCCATGCAAAGTGGCACCGGGGAGCTGTTTTTT.

This clonotype was counted once. The chain employs TRBV9 and TRBJ2-5; possible D gene TRBD1, 7 bases. The CDR3 extends over 15 amino acids. Trimming removed 2 bases at V and 4 bases at J, with 15 bases between. Germline loops: CDR1 SGDLS, CDR2 YYNGEE. CDR3 loop: CASSVEGAKGETQYF. For the CDR3, the DNA is TGTGCCAGCAGCGTGGAGGGGGCCAAAGGAGAGACCCAGTACTTC.

Many counts were recorded for this clonotype. The chain recombines TRBV9 with TRBJ2-1; TRBD2 agrees at 9 bases. CDR1 SGDLS and CDR2 YYNGEE come from the germline V gene. The CDR3 loop spans 15 amino acids. V shed 0 bases and J 7 bases; nucleotides not matched to a gene: 5. The CDR3 protein is CASSVEGTSMNEQFF. In nucleotides, the CDR3 is TGTGCCAGCAGCGTAGAGGGGACTAGCATGAATGAGCAGTTCTTC.

Details on this clonotype: A much more abundant neighbour one base away suggests this may be a read error. This sequence joins TRBV5-1 and TRBJ2-1; D is possibly TRBD1 or TRBD2 (5 bases each). The V end lost 7 bases, the J end lost 4 bases, and 18 bases lay between the germline ends. This CDR3 spans 15 amino acids. Germline CDR1 and CDR2: SGHRS and YFSETQ. The CDR3 reads CASGLARQSYNEQFF. CDR3 nucleotide sequence: TGCGCCAGCGGCCTAGCCAGACAGTCTTACAATGAGCAGTTCTTC.

This chain links TRBV20-1 with TRBJ2-1; the D gene is possibly TRBD2 (7 bases). Germline V gives CDR1 DFQATT, CDR2 SNEGSKA (reference sequence). V dropped 6 bases and J dropped 3 bases, with 21 bases sitting between them. This CDR3 region has 16 residues. The CDR3 DNA sequence: TGCAGTGCGGGGCTGAGGGGGGGGAAAAACTACAATGAGCAGTTCTTC. Encoded protein: CSAGLRGGKNYNEQFF.

This clonotype was found many times. The J gene is TRBJ1-2, the V gene TRBV6-1; a possible D gene is TRBD1 (6 bases). This CDR3 is 14 amino acids long. V lost 8 bases and J 1 base, leaving 14 bases between the germline ends. CDR1 and CDR2 (germline): MNHNS, SASEGT. The CDR3 DNA reads as TGTGCCAGCGGACTCTTACAGGGTAACTATGGCTACACCTTC. Protein: CASGLLQGNYGYTF.

This clonotype appeared many times. The rearrangement uses TRBV7-8 and TRBJ2-7; 8 bases line up with TRBD2. The germline V gene encodes CDR1 SGHVS and CDR2 FQNEAQ. CDR3 length: 16 amino acids. J gave up 4 bases and V 1 base, and 9 bases lay outside the gene matches. This chain's CDR3 is CASSLVRVGRGYEQYF. The CDR3 coding sequence is TGTGCCAGCAGCTTAGTGAGGGTCGGGAGGGGGTACGAGCAGTACTTC.

This clonotype was observed at least ten times. The rearrangement uses TRBV9 and TRBJ1-1; possible D gene TRBD1, 6 bases. The CDR3 consists of 15 residues. Trimming removed 4 bases at V and 0 bases at J, with 13 bases between. Germline V gene data show CDR1 as SGDLS and CDR2 as YYNGEE. Here the CDR3 DNA reads TGTGCCAGCAGCACCCAACAGGGCGTGAACACTGAAGCTTTCTTT. Its protein is CASSTQQGVNTEAFF.

The sample holds many counts of this clonotype. This rearrangement joins TRBV20-1 to TRBJ2-1; 9 bases align to TRBD2. Germline V CDR1 and CDR2: DFQATT, SNEGSKA (reference sequence). This CDR3 region has 14 residues. Trimming at V came to 2 bases and at J to 10 bases, leaving 9 bases not matched to a gene. The CDR3 is CSARRREGLGEQFF. The CDR3 DNA is TGCAGTGCTAGAAGGCGGGAGGGCCTTGGGGAGCAGTTCTTC.

This clonotype was picked up a small number of times. The chain couples TRBV3-1 to TRBJ1-4; no firm D call. CDR1 and CDR2 from the germline V gene are LGHDT and YNNKEL (reference sequence). The CDR3 totals 13 residues. The V end lost 4 bases, the J end lost 8 bases, and 11 bases lay between the germline ends. The CDR3 is CASSRGLEEKLFF. Here the CDR3 DNA reads TGTGCCAGCAGCCGCGGACTCGAAGAAAAACTGTTTTTT.

CDR3 nucleotides: TGTGCCACCAGCAGATTAACAGGGGGCTCGGAAGGCTACACCTTC. Amino acids: CATSRLTGGSEGYTF. The chain is built from TRBV15 and TRBJ1-2; 9 nucleotides agree with TRBD1. The CDR3 spans 15 residues. The junction had 9 bases not matched to a gene; V was cut back by 2 bases and J by 8 bases. Looked up from germline, CDR1 is LNHNV and CDR2 is YYDKDF (reference sequence).

This clonotype was seen a few times. The CDR3 here is CASSFRWGQDTQYF. The CDR3 DNA reads as TGCGCCAGCAGCTTTAGGTGGGGACAAGATACGCAGTATTTT. This chain links TRBV5-1 with TRBJ2-3, with a tentative D call TRBD1 (6 bases). The CDR3 has 14 amino acids. Per germline, CDR1 SGHRS and CDR2 YFSETQ. The germline V and J ends were trimmed by 2 bases and 5 bases, with 12 bases remaining between them.

By frequency in the sample, this clonotype is medium-sized. The V call is TRBV9, the J call TRBJ1-6; the D gene is possibly TRBD1 (5 bases). This CDR3 has 13 amino acids. CDR1 is SGDLS and CDR2 is YYNGEE in the germline V gene. V shed 5 bases and J shed 9 bases, with 12 bases lying between them. The CDR3 DNA reads TGTGCCAGCAGTGCGGGGGTCCGTTCACCCCTCCACTTT. This gives the protein CASSAGVRSPLHF.

This clonotype was detected a few times. This chain uses TRBV5-1 with TRBJ2-1; D gene ambiguous. Trimming took 1 base from V and 0 from J, leaving 5 bases between them. The CDR3 has 14 amino acids. Germline CDR1 is SGHRS and CDR2 is YFSETQ. The CDR3 loop is CASSLPSSYNEQFF. In nucleotides, the CDR3 is TGCGCCAGCAGCTTGCCCAGCTCCTACAATGAGCAGTTCTTC.

The V call is TRBV3-1, the J call TRBJ2-1, with D possibly TRBD2 on 5 matching bases. The germline CDR1 and CDR2 sequences are LGHDT and YNNKEL (reference sequence). The length of the CDR3 is 15 residues. V was trimmed by 1 base and J by 3 bases, leaving 10 bases between them. As DNA, the CDR3 is TGTGCCAGCAGCCAAGTCGGACTGGTCTACAATGAGCAGTTCTTC. Translation gives CASSQVGLVYNEQFF.

This clonotype was counted a few times. This chain connects TRBV7-6 to TRBJ2-1; tentatively, D is TRBD2 (5 bases). From germline, CDR1 is SGHVS and CDR2 FNYEAQ. Deletions cut 0 bases from V and 5 bases from J, with 8 bases between. This CDR3 comprises 14 residues. The CDR3 DNA reads as TGTGCCAGCAGCTTAGCGGGAGTAAACAATGAGCAGTTCTTC. Its translation: CASSLAGVNNEQFF.

In this sample, this clonotype turned up many times. The chain recombines TRBV7-9 with TRBJ2-2, with 11 bases that match TRBD1. The CDR3 extends over 14 amino acids. Germline trimming cut 8 bases from V and 6 bases from J; bases unmatched to any gene: 5. Germline loops: CDR1 SEHNR, CDR2 FQNEAQ (reference sequence). The CDR3 loop reads CASGGQGAPGELFF. The DNA of the CDR3 is TGTGCCAGCGGAGGACAGGGGGCCCCCGGGGAGCTGTTTTTT. Looking up the rest from reference TRBV7-9 and TRBJ2-2 gives the full variable domain: DTGVSQNPRHKITKRGQNVTFRCDPISEHNRLYWYRQTLGQGPEFLTYFQNEAQLEKSRLLSDRFSAERPKGSFSTLEIQRTEQGDSAMYLCASGGQGAPGELFFGEGSRLTVL.

This chain uses TRBV28 with TRBJ1-1; 9 positions match TRBD1. The V gene's germline CDR1 is MDHEN and CDR2 SYDVKM. This CDR3 is built from 16 residues. The V segment lost 6 bases and the J segment 0 bases; nucleotides outside the gene matches: 8. CDR3 in amino acids: CASRPGQGLLNTEAFF. In DNA form, the CDR3 reads TGTGCCAGCAGGCCGGGACAGGGTTTGTTGAACACTGAAGCTTTCTTT. Filled out from reference TRBV28 and TRBJ1-1, the complete variable domain reads DVKVTQSSRYLVKRTGEKVFLECVQDMDHENMFWYRQDPGLGLRLIYFSYDVKMKEKGDIPEGYSVSREKKERFSLILESASTNQTSMYLCASRPGQGLLNTEAFFGQGTRLTVV.

This clonotype was detected only a few times. The rearrangement links TRBV5-6 to TRBJ1-1; D possibly corresponds to TRBD1 (5 bases). Germline V gene sequence: CDR1 SGHDT, CDR2 YYEEEE. V shed 0 bases and J shed 1 base, with 10 bases lying between them. CDR3 length equals 15 residues. The CDR3 nucleotides are TGTGCCAGCAGCTTGGGTGTGGGGCAGAACACTGAAGCTTTCTTT. It specifies CASSLGVGQNTEAFF.

The chain joins TRBV28 to TRBJ2-5; no definite D call. The germline V gene has CDR1 MDHEN and CDR2 SYDVKM. The CDR3 loop spans 10 amino acids. The V and J ends lost 5 bases and 7 bases respectively, with 5 bases between them. This chain's CDR3 is CASSDATQYF. The CDR3 nucleotides are TGTGCCAGCAGTGACGCGACCCAGTACTTC.

This clonotype has a handful of counts. Germline and junction disagree at one end, which may indicate a read error. The rearrangement uses TRBV7-9 and TRBJ2-3; a possible D gene is TRBD2 (5 bases). This CDR3 is built from 12 residues. Germline CDR1 reads SEHNR; CDR2 reads FQNEAQ (reference sequence). The CDR3 DNA follows: TGTGCCAGCAACTTAGCGATTGATACGCAGTATTTT. Protein: CASNLAIDTQYF.

In this sample, this clonotype turned up many times. V is TRBV5-1 and J is TRBJ2-7; 8 nucleotides line up with TRBD1. V shed 1 base, J shed 5 bases, and the junction held 5 bases outside the gene matches. Per germline, CDR1 SGHRS and CDR2 YFSETQ. The CDR3 is made up of 14 amino acids. Here the CDR3 reads CASSLTGGPNEQYF. In DNA form, the CDR3 reads TGCGCCAGCAGCTTGACAGGGGGACCAAACGAGCAGTACTTC.

This clonotype appeared once. V and J are TRBV3-1 and TRBJ2-7; D is possibly TRBD2 (6 bases). V was shortened by 0 bases and J by 5 bases, with 14 bases between the two germline ends. Germline loops: CDR1 LGHDT, CDR2 YNNKEL (reference sequence). CDR3 length: 15 residues. The chain's CDR3 is CASSQDTLAVNEQYF. CDR3 sequence (DNA): TGTGCCAGCAGCCAAGATACACTAGCTGTGAACGAGCAGTACTTC.

The V call is TRBV5-4, the J call TRBJ2-2; 7 nucleotides match TRBD2. After removal of 1 base from V and 4 bases from J, the junction contained 1 base not matched to a gene. There are 14 residues in the CDR3. Looked up from germline, CDR1 is SGHNT and CDR2 is YYREEE (reference sequence). The CDR3 reads CASSLREATGELFF. CDR3 sequence (DNA): TGTGCCAGCAGCTTGCGGGAGGCCACCGGGGAGCTGTTTTTT.

This clonotype was found a few times. The chain recombines TRBV5-6 with TRBJ2-5, with 10 nucleotides matching TRBD2. Germline V gives CDR1 SGHDT, CDR2 YYEEEE. The CDR3 length is 17 residues. The trim removed 4 bases at V and 1 base at J, leaving 10 bases unmatched. The DNA of the CDR3 is TGTGCCAGCAGCGACGTTTCGCTAGCGGGAGTCCAAGAGACCCAGTACTTC. Translation: CASSDVSLAGVQETQYF.

In this sample, this clonotype turned up a few times. V gene TRBV7-2 combines with J gene TRBJ1-1; possibly TRBD1 for D (5 bases). V lost 2 bases to trimming and J lost 6 bases, with 10 bases between them. This CDR3 has 13 residues. The germline gives CDR1 SGHTA, CDR2 FQGNSA. The DNA of the CDR3 is TGTGCCAGCAGCTTAAAGCGGGGGGCTGAAGCTTTCTTT. Translating it yields CASSLKRGAEAFF.